This T cell receptor beta chain derives from a study of blood T cell repertoires in COVID-19 (dated by TCRdb to 2020 to 2021). Study-wide context: Collaborator samples came from the United States, Italy and Spain and covered acute and convalescent phases of COVID-19. A freely available public database, intended as a resource for researchers studying the immune response to SARS-CoV-2, is where the repertoires were released. The sample metadata nearly always contained a de-identified subject ID, COVID-19 status, age in years and sex. Where HLA class I and class II types were available, the types were taken from metadata supplied by the sample provider, not from assay-based typing. Subjects who had been exposed to COVID-19, were actively infected with it, or had recovered from it provided the deeply sampled blood TCRbeta repertoires that made up the dataset. The samples were drawn from two sources: the first 160 participants of the ongoing ImmuneRACE study, and 1,200 or so subjects contributed by 6 global collaborators. The prospective study material was composed of cDNA or gDNA derived from T cells, B-cell-depleted T cells, or PBMCs.

The CDR3 spans 19 residues, from the cysteine through the phenylalanine. Only CDR3 DNA remains: 57 bases, in frame from the first base. Cut back by 2 bases and 1 base, the V and J ends lie 24 bases apart. Looking up the germline V gene yields CDR1 MNHNS and CDR2 SASEGT. As to this clone: Its target antigen remains unknown. Base qualities are not at hand, and no much larger clone is one base apart.

Collaborating institutions collected whole blood in K2EDTA tubes following their own protocols. For TCRbeta analysis, collaborators shipped samples as frozen whole blood, isolated PBMCs, or DNA extracted from either of those sample types. The paper's findings and limits, for the study overall: The amount of clinical and demographic metadata varied by source and participant and was provided uncurated.

The immunoSEQ Assay, a bias-controlled multiplex PCR, was used to amplify TCRbeta CDR3 regions from genomic DNA. Per the authors' processing: The number of nucleated cells in each sample was estimated by amplification of reference gene primers within the assay. To quantify the absolute abundance of each unique TCRbeta CDR3 rearrangement, sequence reads were collapsed and filtered. Productive Simpson clonality was computed per sample as the square root of Simpson's diversity index over productive rearrangements. In its TCRdb copy, this immuneACCESS table keeps in-frame sequences only and misses some clones. Where compared with another copy, unresolved V genes explain less than half of these, and the others have no known cause. Clone size and V and J calls were adopted from that table, with D and trimming inferred from the DNA. The sample table holds 85,000 to 90,000 clones, of which 85% to 95% were seen once. Jointly, the top ten make up 2.3% of the sample.

The chain was built from TRBV6-1 and TRBJ2-7; the D gene is perhaps TRBD2, on 5 matching bases. Sequencing was carried out using peripheral blood. The TCR was taken from a human donor with active COVID-19. The donor label of this sample is uncertain. The CDR3 is CASSEKSSIDLRGSYEQYF. The DNA sequence is given as TGTGCCAGCAGTGAAAAGAGCAGCATCGACCTTAGAGGGTCCTACGAGCAGTACTTC.